This T cell receptor (beta chain) was captured by sequencing in a study of blood T cell repertoires in COVID-19. In the original processing: Amplification with reference gene primers provided the estimates of nucleated cell counts. This table comes from immunoSEQ multiplex PCR, and its TCRdb copy is limited to in-frame clones, with some not included. Clone size and the V and J calls come from that table; the DNA yielded D and trimming. Among around 150,000 clones listed, approximately 83% were seen once. V shed 6 bases, J shed 6 bases, and the junction held 8 bases outside the gene matches. Germline CDR1 LNHDA, CDR2 SQIVND (reference sequence). The CDR3 sequence is 15 residues long. This clone was seen a handful of times.

V usage is TRBV19 and J usage is TRBJ1-6; 7 nucleotides agree with TRBD1. This TCR derives from a woman aged 80 or over with active or convalescent COVID-19. Sequencing was carried out using peripheral blood. The CDR3 region has the DNA TGTGCCAGTAGACCAACCGGGACAGTTAATTCACCCCTCCACTTT. It yields the protein CASRPTGTVNSPLHF.